This T cell receptor (beta chain) was captured by sequencing in a study of radiotherapy plus CTLA-4 blockade in lung cancer. As for the study in general: With 25% to 40% of patients having disease control, objective responses were seen in under 20%. Study observations and caveats: Among blood TCR repertoires after radiotherapy plus ipilimumab, tumor-derived clones expanded. Together with interferon-beta, which increased in serum after radiation, early dynamic changes in blood T cell clones were reportedly the best predictors of response.

With respect to this clone: The target antigen is unknown.

Assay used: immunoSEQ multiplex PCR; TCRdb lists only in-frame clones, some missing. The table has 85,000 to 100,000 clones, roughly 86% seen once; the top ten hold approximately 16%. Alongside CTLA-4 blockade with ipilimumab, patients with chemo-refractory metastatic non-small-cell lung cancer received focal radiation. Per germline, CDR1 MNHEY and CDR2 SVGAGI. The CDR3 totals 12 residues. The germline V and J ends were trimmed by 6 bases and 1 base, with 4 bases remaining between them. The source is a human donor with non-small cell lung cancer that progressed on radiotherapy plus ipilimumab. The genes are TRBV6-5 and TRBJ2-1; no clear D. The specimen was peripheral blood, collected from a patient treated with radiotherapy plus ipilimumab. The CDR3 here is CASRASYNEQFF. The CDR3 DNA follows: TGTGCCAGCAGGGCTTCCTACAATGAGCAGTTCTTC.